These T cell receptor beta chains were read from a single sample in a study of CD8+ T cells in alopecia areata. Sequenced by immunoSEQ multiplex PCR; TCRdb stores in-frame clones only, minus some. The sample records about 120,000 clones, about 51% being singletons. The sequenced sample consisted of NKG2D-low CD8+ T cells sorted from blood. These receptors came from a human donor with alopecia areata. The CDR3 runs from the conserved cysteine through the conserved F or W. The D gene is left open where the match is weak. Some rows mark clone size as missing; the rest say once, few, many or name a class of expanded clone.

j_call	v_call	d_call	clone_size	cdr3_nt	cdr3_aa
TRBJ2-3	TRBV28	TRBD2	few	TGTGCCAGCAGATCTAGCGGGCACACAGATACGCAGTATTTT	CASRSSGHTDTQYF
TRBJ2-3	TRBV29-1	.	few	TGCAGCTTGGCCAGGGAGTTAGATACGCAGTATTTT	CSLARELDTQYF
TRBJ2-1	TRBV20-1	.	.	TGCAGTGCTACTAAGGATGAGCAGTTCTTC	CSATKDEQFF
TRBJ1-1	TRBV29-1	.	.	TGCAGCGTTGAAGGACGGCAGAACACTGAAGCTTTCTTT	CSVEGRQNTEAFF
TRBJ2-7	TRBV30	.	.	TGTGCCTGGAGTGTGGTACACTCCTACGAGCAGTACTTC	CAWSVVHSYEQYF
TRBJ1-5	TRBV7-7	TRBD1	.	TGTGCTAGCAGCTTTCTCCGACAGGGGGATCAGCCCCAGCATTTT	CASSFLRQGDQPQHF
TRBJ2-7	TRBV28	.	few	TGTGCCAGCAGTTTACGCGGGGCGGGGAGCTCCTACGAGCAGTACTTC	CASSLRGAGSSYEQYF
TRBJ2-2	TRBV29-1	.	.	TGCAGCGTTGAGGGCCCCGAGTACACCGGGGAGCTGTTTTTT	CSVEGPEYTGELFF
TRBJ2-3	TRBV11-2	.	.	TGTGCCAGCAGCCTCGGTAGCACAGATACGCAGTATTTT	CASSLGSTDTQYF
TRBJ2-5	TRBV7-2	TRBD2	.	TGTGCCAGCAGCTCGGTGGGGGGGCAAGAGACCCAGTACTTC	CASSSVGGQETQYF
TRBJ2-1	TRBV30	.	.	TGTGCCTGGAGTGGGACGGGGGGCGTTCAGTTCTTC	CAWSGTGGVQFF
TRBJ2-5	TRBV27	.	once	TGTGCCAGCAGCTTGGGCGAGACCCAGTACTTC	CASSLGETQYF
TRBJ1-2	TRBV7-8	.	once	TGTGCCAGCAGCTCCTCAGCGGGGTCCGGTTATGGCTACACCTTC	CASSSSAGSGYGYTF
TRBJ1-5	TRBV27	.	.	TGTGCCAGCAGTTTACGCTCGGGGGCAGAGGATCAGCCCCAGCATTTT	CASSLRSGAEDQPQHF
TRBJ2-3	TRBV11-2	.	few	TGTGCCAGCAGCTTAGGAGATACGCAGTATTTT	CASSLGDTQYF
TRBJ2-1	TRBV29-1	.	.	TGCAGCATAGGTGGTAATGAGCAGTTCTTC	CSIGGNEQFF
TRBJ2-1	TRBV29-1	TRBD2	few	TGCAGCGTTGAAGATCGGGTAGCGGGAGGCCGTGAGCAGTTCTTC	CSVEDRVAGGREQFF
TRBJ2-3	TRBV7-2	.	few	TGTGCCAGCAGCTTAGAGTCGTTGACGGGAGTGGCAGATACGCAGTATTTT	CASSLESLTGVADTQYF
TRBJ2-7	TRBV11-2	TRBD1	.	TGTGCCAGCAGCACTCCCGGGACAGGGGTTGGGGAGCAGTACTTC	CASSTPGTGVGEQYF
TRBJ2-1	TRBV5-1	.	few	TGCGCCACACAGGGATCGGACAATGAGCAGTTCTTC	CATQGSDNEQFF
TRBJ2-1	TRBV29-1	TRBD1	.	TGCAGCGTTGACCCGGGACAGGGGTACAATGAGCAGTTCTTC	CSVDPGQGYNEQFF
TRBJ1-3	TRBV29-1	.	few	TGCAGCGTTGAACACAGAGTCGGGTCTGGAAACACCATATATTTT	CSVEHRVGSGNTIYF
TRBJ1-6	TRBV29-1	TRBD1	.	TGCAGCGTTGCCCCGGGACAGGGGGATTCACCCCTCCACTTT	CSVAPGQGDSPLHF
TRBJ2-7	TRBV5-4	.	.	TGTGCCAGCAGCTTGGATCAGGGTTACGAGCAGTACTTC	CASSLDQGYEQYF
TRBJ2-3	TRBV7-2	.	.	TGTGCCAGCAGCTACCCGCTACGCGGCGGGAGCACAGATACGCAGTATTTT	CASSYPLRGGSTDTQYF
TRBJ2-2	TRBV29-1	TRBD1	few	TGCAGCGTCCTAAGCTCACAGGGGGGCCACGGGGAGCTGTTTTTT	CSVLSSQGGHGELFF
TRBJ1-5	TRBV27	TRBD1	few	TGTGCCAGCAGTGGAACCGAAGGGGGCTGGGGAAATCAGCCCCAGCATTTT	CASSGTEGGWGNQPQHF
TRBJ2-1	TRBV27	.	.	TGTGCCAGCAGCTTGCCCGGCCCGGGTCCACACAATGAGCAGTTCTTC	CASSLPGPGPHNEQFF
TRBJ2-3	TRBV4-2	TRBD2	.	TGTGCCTCCCGGGGGGAAGGAACAGATACGCAGTATTTT	CASRGEGTDTQYF
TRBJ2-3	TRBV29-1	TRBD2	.	TGCAGCGTGGTTACTAGCGGGGGGTTGACAGATACGCAGTATTTT	CSVVTSGGLTDTQYF
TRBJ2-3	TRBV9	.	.	TGTGCCAGCAGCGAAAGGGGGTCAGATACGCAGTATTTT	CASSERGSDTQYF
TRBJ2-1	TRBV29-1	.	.	TGCAGCGTTGAGACCGGAGAGGACCTTATCTACAATGAGCAGTTCTTC	CSVETGEDLIYNEQFF
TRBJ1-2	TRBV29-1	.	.	TGCAGCGCCGAGGACAGAACTAACTATGGCTACACCTTC	CSAEDRTNYGYTF
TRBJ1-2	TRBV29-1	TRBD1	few	TGCAGCGCTACAGGGGAAAGCTACACCTTC	CSATGESYTF
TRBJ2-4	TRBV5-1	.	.	TGCGCCAGCAGCTTGGAACCGATAGCCAAAAACATTCAGTACTTC	CASSLEPIAKNIQYF
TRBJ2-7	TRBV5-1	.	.	TGCGCCAGCAGCTTCCAGGACACATCCTACGAGCAGTACTTC	CASSFQDTSYEQYF
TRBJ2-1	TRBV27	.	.	TGTGCCAGCAGTCCGCGGACAGCGTACAATGAGCAGTTCTTC	CASSPRTAYNEQFF
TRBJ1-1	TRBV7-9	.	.	TGTGCCAGCAGCTTAAACCCACTGAACACTGAAGCTTTCTTT	CASSLNPLNTEAFF
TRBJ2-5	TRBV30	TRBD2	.	TGTGCCAGATCAATTGGGGGGGGAGAGACCCAGTACTTC	CARSIGGGETQYF
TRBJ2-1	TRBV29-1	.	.	TGCAGCGTTGACAGGGTAAACAGGGTCAATGAGCAGTTCTTC	CSVDRVNRVNEQFF
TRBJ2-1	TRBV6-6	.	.	TGTGCCAGCAGTTGGACAGCCGAAAGCTCCTACAATGAGCAGTTCTTC	CASSWTAESSYNEQFF
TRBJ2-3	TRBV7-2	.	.	TGTGCCAGCAGCTTTCCTGGGGATACGCAGTATTTT	CASSFPGDTQYF
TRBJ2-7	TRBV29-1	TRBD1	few	TGCAGCGTTAGGGACAGGGACCCCTACGAGCAGTACTTC	CSVRDRDPYEQYF
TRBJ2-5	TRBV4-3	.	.	TGCGCCAGCAGCCAAGATGTGGGAGAAGAGACCCAGTACTTC	CASSQDVGEETQYF
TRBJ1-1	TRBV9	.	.	TGTGCCAGCAGCGTAGGGGGGAGCACTGAAGCTTTCTTT	CASSVGGSTEAFF
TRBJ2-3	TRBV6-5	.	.	TGTGCCAGCGGGCACAGCACAGATACGCAGTATTTT	CASGHSTDTQYF
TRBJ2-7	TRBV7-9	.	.	TGTGCCAGCAGCCCAGAGAGGGAGACCTACGAGCAGTACTTC	CASSPERETYEQYF
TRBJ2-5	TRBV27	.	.	TGTGCCAGCAGTGTGCAAGAGACCCAGTACTTC	CASSVQETQYF
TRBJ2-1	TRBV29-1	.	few	TGCAGCGTTACCGACAAGGGACAGTTCTTC	CSVTDKGQFF
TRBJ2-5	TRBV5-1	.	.	TGCGCCAGCAGCTTGACAGTCGGGGAGACCCAGTACTTC	CASSLTVGETQYF
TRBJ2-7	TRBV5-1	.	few	TGCGCCAGCAGCCCTGCGTACACCTACGAGCAGTACTTC	CASSPAYTYEQYF
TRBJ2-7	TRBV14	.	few	TGTGCCAGCAGCATAGGACGGTCCTCCTACGAGCAGTACTTC	CASSIGRSSYEQYF
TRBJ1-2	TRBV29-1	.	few	TGCAGCGGGGACGGCTACACCTTC	CSGDGYTF
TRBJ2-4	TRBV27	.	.	TGTGCCAGCAGTTGGGCCGCGAGAAACATTCAGTACTTC	CASSWAARNIQYF
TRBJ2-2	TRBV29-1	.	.	TGCAGCGTTGTTAGAGGGGGGGAGCTGTTTTTT	CSVVRGGELFF
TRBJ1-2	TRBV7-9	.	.	TGTGCCAGCACCCGGGACTTTATTAACTATGGCTACACCTTC	CASTRDFINYGYTF
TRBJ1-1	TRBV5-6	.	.	TGTGCCAGCAGCTTGGGAGGGAACACTGAAGCTTTCTTT	CASSLGGNTEAFF
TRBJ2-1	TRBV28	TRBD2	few	TGTGCCAGCAGTTTATTAGCGGGGGACTACAATGAGCAGTTCTTC	CASSLLAGDYNEQFF
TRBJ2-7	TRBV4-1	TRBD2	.	TGCGCCAGCAGCGTGGTAGCGGGAGAGGCCCACGAGCAGTACTTC	CASSVVAGEAHEQYF